Each of the 4 T cell receptor beta chains below was sequenced from the same sample in a study of control samples from healthy donors and cancer patients. Libraries were prepared by immunoSEQ multiplex PCR; TCRdb keeps only in-frame clonotypes and omits some of them. The table has 90,000 to 95,000 clones, 70% to 90% seen once; the top ten hold more than 15%. The specimen sequenced was blood. These TCRs come from a man aged 25-45 years in good health.

V gene TRBV7-8 combines with J gene TRBJ2-2; 8 bases match TRBD2. The junction had 11 bases not matched to a gene; V was cut back by 5 bases and J by 0 bases. In germline, CDR1 is SGHVS, CDR2 FQNEAQ. This CDR3 is built from 18 residues. CDR3 loop: CASSPRGLAGTNTGELFF. Here the CDR3 DNA reads TGTGCCAGCAGCCCAAGGGGTTTAGCGGGGACGAACACCGGGGAGCTGTTTTTT. Looking up the rest from reference TRBV7-8 and TRBJ2-2 gives the full variable domain: GAGVSQSPRYKVAKRGQDVALRCDPISGHVSLFWYQQALGQGPEFLTYFQNEAQLDKSGLPSDRFFAERPEGSVSTLKIQRTQQEDSAVYLCASSPRGLAGTNTGELFFGEGSRLTVL.

This chain links TRBV29-1 with TRBJ2-3; weak D call: TRBD1 (7 bases). This CDR3 comprises 17 residues. V gave up 6 bases and J gave up 4 bases, with 26 bases separating them. CDR1 is SQVTM, CDR2 ANQGSEA, per germline. DNA for the CDR3: TGCAGCGTCGTACGACAGGGAGGCACCGGCAACGCAGATACGCAGTATTTT. Encoded protein: CSVVRQGGTGNADTQYF.

The V gene is TRBV10-3, the J gene TRBJ1-1; tentatively, D is TRBD1 (6 bases). This CDR3 spans 15 amino acids. The germline gives CDR1 ENHRY, CDR2 SYGVKD. V was pared by 4 bases and J by 1 base, with 13 bases between. In DNA form, the CDR3 reads TGTGCCATCAGTGTTAGCAGGGGATGGAACACTGAAGCTTTCTTT. As protein: CAISVSRGWNTEAFF.

The V and J genes are TRBV7-9 and TRBJ1-4; possible D gene TRBD1, 6 bases. Trimming took off 0 bases at V and 10 bases at J, with 6 bases between the two ends. Looked up from germline, CDR1 is SEHNR and CDR2 is FQNEAQ (reference sequence). The CDR3 is 12 amino acids. The CDR3 region is CASSLADRKLFF. CDR3 DNA sequence: TGTGCCAGCAGCTTAGCGGACAGAAAACTGTTTTTT.